This T cell receptor (beta chain) was retrieved from a study of blood T cell repertoires in COVID-19. This CDR3 comprises 15 residues. Trimming removed 6 bases from V and 2 bases from J; junction bases left unmatched: 8. Germline V gene sequence: CDR1 SEHNR, CDR2 FQNEAQ (reference sequence). Sequencing was performed with immunoSEQ multiplex PCR; in TCRdb, only in-frame clones are kept and a portion is missing. This table holds roughly 180,000 clones, roughly 80% found once. This rearrangement joins TRBV7-9 to TRBJ2-7; 9 nucleotides line up with TRBD2. The source is a woman between 40 and 50 years old with acute COVID-19. Sequenced: PBMCs or T cells enriched from blood (not recorded which). CDR3 sequence (DNA): TGTGCCAGCAGGTATAGCGGGAGCCGGACCTACGAGCAGTACTTC. This translates into CASRYSGSRTYEQYF.